This TCR beta chain derives from a study of T cells expressing NK-cell markers. About the study: Sequenced donors, eight in total, included seven who were HCMV-seropositive and one who was seronegative. Whole-study results and caveats: Clones of NKG2C+ T cells that had expanded were of unclear HCMV specificity.

Using the 5' RACE reads, TCRdb records one entry per CDR3 protein without DNA. This sample's table has some 140,000 distinct CDR3 sequences. Per the germline V gene, CDR1 is GTSNPN and CDR2 is SVGIG (reference sequence). There are 18 residues in the CDR3. As concerns this clonotype: As yet, its antigen is unknown.

This sequence originates from a woman aged 50 to 60 in good health. V usage is TRBV30 and J usage is TRBJ2-1; the D call of TRBD2 rests on TCRdb alone, since no DNA is present to check it. The sequencing sample was made of blood T cells: a sorted CD56 or NKG2C T cell subset, CD4+ or CD8+ T cells, or bulk PBMC T cells (not recorded which). CDR3 region: CAWSTQSGRTISYNEQFF. Looking up the rest from reference TRBV30 and TRBJ2-1 gives the full variable domain: SQTIHQWPATLVQPVGSPLSLECTVEGTSNPNLYWYRQAAGRGLQLLFYSVGIGQISSEVPQNLSASRPQDRQFILSSKKLLLSDSGFYLCAWSTQSGRTISYNEQFFGPGTRLTVL.